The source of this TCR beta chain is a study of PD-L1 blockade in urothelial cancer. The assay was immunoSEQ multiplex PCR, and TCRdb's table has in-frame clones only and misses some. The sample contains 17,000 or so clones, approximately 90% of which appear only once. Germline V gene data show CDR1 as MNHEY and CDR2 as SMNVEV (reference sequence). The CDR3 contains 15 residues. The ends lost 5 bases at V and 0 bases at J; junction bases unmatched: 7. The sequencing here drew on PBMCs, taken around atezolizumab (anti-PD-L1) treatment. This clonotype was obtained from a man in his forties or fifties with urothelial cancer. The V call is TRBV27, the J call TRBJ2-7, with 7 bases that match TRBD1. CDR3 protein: CASSRNRGSSYEQYF. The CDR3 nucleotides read TGTGCCAGCAGTCGAAACAGGGGAAGCTCCTACGAGCAGTACTTC.